These 32 T cell receptor beta chains share one sample of origin, sequenced in a study. TCRdb analysed the RT-PCR reads with MiXCR anew, one entry per CDR3 protein. This sample carries around 700,000 distinct CDR3 sequences, approximately 14% of them seen once, and the ten largest clones take just over 3.5%. Sequencing was performed on memory CD4+ T cells from blood. The receptors derive from a female donor in good health, serving as a healthy control.

This clonotype was detected many times. This chain connects TRBV7-2 to TRBJ2-1; possibly TRBD2 for D (7 bases). In germline, CDR1 is SGHTA, CDR2 FQGNSA. This CDR3 spans 14 amino acids. Trimming took 3 bases from V and 4 from J, leaving 10 bases between them. CDR3 protein: CASSLRGLYNEQFF. For the CDR3, the DNA is TGTGCCAGCAGCTTGCGGGGGCTGTACAATGAGCAGTTCTTC.

In this sample, this clonotype turned up a few times. The chain recombines TRBV5-1 with TRBJ2-2, with D possibly being TRBD2 (5 bases). V lost 0 bases and J 4 bases, leaving 10 bases between the germline ends. Per germline, CDR1 SGHRS and CDR2 YFSETQ. This CDR3 has 15 amino acids. The CDR3 spells CASSLAEGSTGELFF. CDR3 coding DNA: TGCGCCAGCAGCTTGGCCGAGGGATCCACCGGGGAGCTGTTTTTT.

On this clonotype: One end of the junction varies from germline; a read error may be responsible. This chain connects TRBV6-5 to TRBJ2-2, with D hard to call. The germline V gene has CDR1 MNHEY and CDR2 SVGAGI. This CDR3 contains 15 residues. DNA of the CDR3: TGTGCCAGCAGTTACTCGATATTGAACACCAGGGAGCTGTTTTTT. Protein product: CASSYSILNTRELFF.

Comment on this clonotype: This could be a read error, since a much larger clone is one nucleotide away. The V gene is TRBV20-1, the J gene TRBJ2-4; either TRBD1 or TRBD2 may supply D (6 bases each). CDR1 and CDR2 (germline): DFQATT, SNEGSKA (reference sequence). Trimming took off 4 bases at V and 6 bases at J, with 16 bases between the two ends. The CDR3 extends over 14 amino acids. The CDR3 spells CSAKGGSRVNIQYF. CDR3 nucleotides: TGCAGTGCTAAGGGGGGATCCCGGGTAAACATTCAGTACTTC.

This clonotype appeared a few times. The chain carries TRBV20-1 and TRBJ2-5, with unresolved D. The V gene's germline CDR1 is DFQATT and CDR2 SNEGSKA (reference sequence). The V and J ends lost 5 bases and 5 bases respectively, with 15 bases between them. This CDR3 comprises 13 residues. The CDR3 loop is CSAPPLGGETQYF. CDR3 in DNA: TGCAGTGCTCCTCCTTTGGGTGGGGAGACCCAGTACTTC.

The table lists this clonotype with many counts. The V and J genes are TRBV4-1 and TRBJ2-4; D is possibly TRBD1 (6 bases). V was cut by 3 bases and J by 0 bases, with 18 bases left in between. CDR1 and CDR2 (germline): MGHRA, YSYEKL. This CDR3 spans 18 amino acids. The CDR3 nucleotides read TGCGCCAGCAGCCAGGGGGTGGACAGAACTTTAGCCAAAAACATTCAGTACTTC. Translated, it gives CASSQGVDRTLAKNIQYF.

The chain recombines TRBV10-1 with TRBJ2-2; D is undetermined. Germline lookup yields CDR1 WNHNN and CDR2 SYGVQD (reference sequence). The CDR3 loop spans 14 amino acids. Trimming pared 7 bases from V and 0 bases from J, leaving 9 bases between. The CDR3 loop reads CASMQDPNTGELFF. CDR3 in DNA: TGCGCCAGCATGCAGGACCCGAACACCGGGGAGCTGTTTTTT.

The gene calls are TRBV3-1 and TRBJ2-7, with unresolved D. V was cut by 4 bases and J by 1 base, with 17 bases left in between. Germline lookup yields CDR1 LGHDT and CDR2 YNNKEL (reference sequence). This CDR3 is built from 16 residues. The CDR3 sequence: CASSPLPSTGSYEQYF. As DNA, the CDR3 is TGTGCCAGCAGCCCCCTCCCATCGACCGGGTCCTACGAGCAGTACTTC.

This clonotype was counted at least ten times. This chain's CDR3 is CASSSRGTGVVGYTF. The CDR3 coding sequence is TGCGCCAGCAGCTCACGCGGGACAGGGGTCGTCGGCTACACCTTC. The chain couples TRBV5-1 to TRBJ1-2; 10 positions agree with TRBD1. The CDR3 runs 15 residues. V gave up 3 bases and J gave up 8 bases; unmatched junction bases: 10. Germline V gene lookup returns CDR1 SGHRS and CDR2 YFSETQ.

This clonotype was seen repeatedly, ten times or more. The V and J genes are TRBV20-1 and TRBJ2-1; 10 nucleotides agree with TRBD1. Unmatched junction bases numbered 6, after V lost 5 bases and J lost 5 bases. This CDR3 has 14 amino acids. Germline CDR1 is DFQATT and CDR2 is SNEGSKA (reference sequence). This chain's CDR3 is CSAPGQGFHNEQFF. As DNA, the CDR3 is TGCAGTGCTCCGGGACAGGGGTTCCACAATGAGCAGTTCTTC.

This clonotype came up many times. This chain uses TRBV29-1 with TRBJ2-7, with TRBD2 matching over 7 bases. Per the germline V gene, CDR1 is SQVTM and CDR2 is ANQGSEA. CDR3 length: 11 amino acids. V shed 6 bases, J shed 5 bases, and the junction held 4 bases outside the gene matches. CDR3 DNA: TGCAGCGTGCGGGAGTTTCACGAGCAGTACTTC. Translating it yields CSVREFHEQYF.

This clonotype showed up many times. The chain joins TRBV7-2 to TRBJ1-1, with no clear D. This CDR3 spans 14 amino acids. V was pared by 2 bases and J by 3 bases, with 10 bases between. Germline assignment: CDR1 SGHTA and CDR2 FQGNSA. The CDR3 loop is CASSLQPIYTEAFF. CDR3 sequence (DNA): TGTGCCAGCAGCTTACAGCCAATTTACACTGAAGCTTTCTTT. Full variable domain (remainder filled in from reference TRBV7-2 and TRBJ1-1): GAGVSQSPSNKVTEKGKDVELRCDPISGHTALYWYRQSLGQGLEFLIYFQGNSAPDKSGLPSDRFSAERTGGSVSTLTIQRTQQEDSAVYLCASSLQPIYTEAFFGQGTRLTVV.

This clonotype came up many times. This chain connects TRBV5-1 to TRBJ2-3; TRBD2 is a possible D gene (7 bases). Deletions cut 5 bases from V and 2 bases from J, with 18 bases between. Germline CDR1 SGHRS, CDR2 YFSETQ. The CDR3 is 16 amino acids. This CDR3 reads CASRPVGAGATDTQYF. The CDR3 DNA reads TGCGCCAGCAGGCCGGTGGGGGCGGGAGCCACAGATACGCAGTATTTT.

This clonotype was counted at least ten times. This chain connects TRBV10-3 to TRBJ1-5; TRBD1 is a possible D gene (6 bases). Germline CDR1 is ENHRY and CDR2 is SYGVKD. Trimming shortened V by 3 bases and J by 5 bases, and 11 bases separated the two germline ends. The CDR3 runs 14 residues. The CDR3 reads CAISEGRGYQPQHF. In DNA, the CDR3 is TGTGCCATCAGTGAAGGCAGGGGCTATCAGCCCCAGCATTTT.

CDR3 amino acids: CASSPGLVYNEQFF. CDR3 nucleotides: TGCGCCAGCAGCCCAGGACTAGTCTACAATGAGCAGTTCTTC. J is TRBJ2-1 and V is TRBV5-1; 7 bases are shared with TRBD2. This CDR3 has 14 amino acids. V was clipped by 4 bases and J by 3 bases; unmatched bases: 4. The V gene's germline CDR1 is SGHRS and CDR2 YFSETQ. The whole variable domain, filled in from reference TRBV5-1 and TRBJ2-1, reads KAGVTQTPRYLIKTRGQQVTLSCSPISGHRSVSWYQQTPGQGLQFLFEYFSETQRNKGNFPGRFSGRQFSNSRSEMNVSTLELGDSALYLCASSPGLVYNEQFFGPGTRLTVL.

J is TRBJ1-1 and V is TRBV7-6, with D unclear. Germline loops: CDR1 SGHVS, CDR2 FNYEAQ. V was clipped by 0 bases and J by 0 bases, with 11 bases between them. There are 16 residues in the CDR3. Written as DNA, the CDR3 is TGTGCCAGCAGCTTAGCCCCCCTTGGGATGAACACTGAAGCTTTCTTT. This translates into CASSLAPLGMNTEAFF.

This clonotype was observed at least ten times. The V call is TRBV20-1, the J call TRBJ2-7, with 7 bases fitting TRBD2. Germline-derived CDR1 and CDR2 are DFQATT and SNEGSKA (reference sequence). The V and J ends lost 6 bases and 4 bases, in that order; junction bases with no gene match: 9. The CDR3 runs to 13 residues. DNA of the CDR3: TGCAGTGCCAGCACGGGGGGACGGTACGAGCAGTACTTC. This sequence encodes CSASTGGRYEQYF.

The J gene is TRBJ2-7, the V gene TRBV18, with a weak D call TRBD1 (6 bases). Germline-derived CDR1 and CDR2 are KGHSH and LQKENI. Deletions cut 0 bases from V and 6 bases from J, with 21 bases between. This CDR3 is 17 amino acids long. The CDR3 sequence is CASSPPGAGRIAGEQYF. DNA of the CDR3: TGTGCCAGCTCACCACCGGGGGCAGGGCGCATCGCAGGCGAGCAGTACTTC.

The chain uses TRBV5-1 and TRBJ2-3, with D perhaps TRBD1 (6 bases). The germline gives CDR1 SGHRS, CDR2 YFSETQ. The V end was cut by 0 bases, the J end by 7 bases, with 12 bases between. This CDR3 is built from 14 residues. The CDR3 loop reads CASSLAVGANTQYF. The CDR3 bases are TGCGCCAGCAGCTTGGCGGTGGGGGCCAATACGCAGTATTTT.

The gene calls are TRBV20-1 and TRBJ2-1, with 15 positions matching TRBD2. The CDR3 contains 16 residues. CDR1 is DFQATT, CDR2 SNEGSKA, per germline (reference sequence). V was pared by 3 bases and J by 7 bases, with 7 bases of the junction left unmatched. The CDR3 region is CSASSMGTSGRNEQFF. CDR3 in DNA: TGCAGTGCTAGCTCGATGGGGACTAGCGGGAGGAATGAGCAGTTCTTC.

The chain uses TRBV14 and TRBJ2-7; D is perhaps TRBD2 (6 bases). The germline V gene encodes CDR1 SGHDN and CDR2 FVKESK. V was shortened by 4 bases and J by 7 bases, with 14 bases between the two germline ends. CDR3 length: 13 residues. CDR3 in amino acids: CASSPRLVGEQYF. CDR3 nucleotide sequence: TGTGCCAGCAGCCCCAGACTAGTTGGGGAGCAGTACTTC.

The table lists this clonotype with a few counts. This CDR3 is CASGPRMGQGIETQYF. CDR3 in DNA: TGTGCCAGCGGCCCACGCATGGGGCAGGGTATAGAGACCCAGTACTTC. The chain is built from TRBV9 and TRBJ2-5; TRBD1 is a possible D gene (5 bases). The CDR3 is made up of 16 amino acids. Germline CDR1 reads SGDLS; CDR2 reads YYNGEE. With 7 bases removed from V and 4 bases from J, the gap between germline ends came to 23 bases.

A few counts support this clonotype. The chain carries TRBV18 and TRBJ1-1; D is possibly TRBD1 (5 bases). Trimming stripped 2 bases from V and 7 bases from J, with 11 bases between. The V gene's germline CDR1 is KGHSH and CDR2 LQKENI. CDR3 length: 13 amino acids. CDR3: CASSPDWGREAFF. The CDR3 DNA sequence: TGTGCCAGCTCACCAGACTGGGGCCGTGAAGCTTTCTTT.

This clonotype was seen a handful of times. The gene calls are TRBV15 and TRBJ2-1, with TRBD2 as a possible D gene (6 bases). V gave up 0 bases and J gave up 5 bases, with 14 bases separating them. The CDR3 consists of 16 residues. Germline CDR1 LNHNV, CDR2 YYDKDF (reference sequence). The CDR3 protein is CATSRDLRDGNNEQFF. The CDR3, as DNA: TGTGCCACCAGCAGAGATTTGCGGGACGGAAACAATGAGCAGTTCTTC.

This clonotype has at least ten counts. V and J are TRBV18 and TRBJ2-5, with D unresolved. The CDR3 contains 13 residues. Germline V gives CDR1 KGHSH, CDR2 LQKENI. V lost 2 bases, J lost 5 bases, and 9 bases lay in between. CDR3 bases: TGTGCCAGCTCACCAGGCCAGACCGAGACCCAGTACTTC. The encoded protein is CASSPGQTETQYF.

This clonotype appeared many times. The chain carries TRBV10-3 and TRBJ2-1, with D perhaps matching TRBD1 (6 bases). CDR1 is ENHRY and CDR2 is SYGVKD in the germline V gene. The CDR3 has 11 residues. Trimming removed 4 bases from V and 10 bases from J, with 8 bases in between. The CDR3 DNA reads as TGTGCCATCAGTGGGGGGACAGAGCAGTTCTTC. Translating it yields CAISGGTEQFF.

This clonotype was picked up a small number of times. The rearrangement uses TRBV12-3 or TRBV12-4 and TRBJ1-2; D might be TRBD1 (6 bases). CDR3 length: 15 residues. Trimming pared 3 bases from V and 7 bases from J, leaving 18 bases between. DNA for the CDR3: TGTGCCAGCAGTTTTCTACGTGGGGGGCCAGGTGGCTACACCTTC. Protein product: CASSFLRGGPGGYTF.

The V call is TRBV20-1, the J call TRBJ1-2; no firm D call. The CDR3 is made up of 12 amino acids. CDR1 is DFQATT and CDR2 is SNEGSKA in the germline V gene (reference sequence). The V end lost 6 bases, the J end lost 6 bases, and 14 bases lay between the germline ends. The CDR3 region has the DNA TGCAGTGCCCGACACCTCGGGGATGGCTACACCTTC. Protein sequence: CSARHLGDGYTF.

As regards this clonotype: A much larger clone lies a single base off, so this may be a read error. The chain links TRBV5-6 to TRBJ2-1; 13 nucleotides agree with TRBD2. CDR1 and CDR2 (germline): SGHDT, YYEEEE. The CDR3 is made up of 12 amino acids. CDR3 bases: TGTGCCAGCGGCACGACTAGCGGGAGGCCCCGATTC. It translates to CASGTTSGRPRF.

In its sample, this clonotype was seen many times. V gene TRBV18 combines with J gene TRBJ1-4, with TRBD1 matching 8 bases. The ends lost 4 bases at V and 11 bases at J; junction bases unmatched: 9. The CDR3 totals 14 residues. From germline, CDR1 is KGHSH and CDR2 LQKENI. CDR3 region: CASSQSGQGAKLFF. CDR3 bases: TGTGCCAGCTCACAGTCCGGACAGGGCGCGAAACTGTTTTTT.

Many counts were recorded for this clonotype. This rearrangement joins TRBV12-3 or TRBV12-4 to TRBJ2-5, with 12 bases lining up with TRBD2. V lost 3 bases, J lost 4 bases, and 9 bases stayed unmatched. This CDR3 is built from 17 residues. CDR3 region: CASSLGLAGPFRETQYF. CDR3 nucleotides: TGTGCCAGCAGTTTGGGACTAGCGGGCCCGTTTAGAGAGACCCAGTACTTC.

This clonotype was seen a handful of times. This sequence joins TRBV18 and TRBJ2-7; 7 bases map to TRBD2. The V segment lost 2 bases and the J segment 4 bases; nucleotides outside the gene matches: 14. The CDR3 consists of 17 residues. Germline CDR1 and CDR2: KGHSH and LQKENI. The CDR3 loop reads CASSPFDGSSGLYEQYF. The CDR3 DNA follows: TGTGCCAGCTCACCATTCGATGGGTCTAGCGGCCTATACGAGCAGTACTTC.